The 9 T cell receptor beta chains below come from one sample, sequenced in a study of Tregs in tolerant kidney transplant recipients. Clones were read by immunoSEQ multiplex PCR, and TCRdb kept only the in-frame ones, dropping some. The data contain about 94,000 clones, approximately 94% of them singletons. Material: CD4+ T cells from blood, obtained before the transplant. These receptors were obtained from a human donor who received a combined kidney and bone marrow transplant.

The chain combines TRBV7-3 with TRBJ2-3, with D perhaps matching TRBD2 (6 bases). CDR1 SGHTA and CDR2 FQGTGA come from the germline V gene. The CDR3 totals 13 residues. V was pared by 5 bases and J by 2 bases, with 8 bases between. The CDR3 loop reads CASSREYTDTQYF. CDR3 coding DNA: TGTGCCAGCAGCCGGGAGTACACAGATACGCAGTATTTT.

V gene TRBV27 combines with J gene TRBJ1-5; unclear D gene. The CDR3 consists of 15 residues. Trimming removed 6 bases from V and 2 bases from J, with 14 bases in between. CDR1 and CDR2 (germline): MNHEY, SMNVEV (reference sequence). This CDR3 is CASSTDPWGNQPQHF. The CDR3 DNA reads as TGTGCCAGCAGCACAGACCCCTGGGGCAATCAGCCCCAGCATTTT.

This rearrangement joins TRBV30 to TRBJ2-1, with a possible D match to TRBD2 (6 bases). The CDR3 has 14 residues. Germline assignment: CDR1 GTSNPN and CDR2 SVGIG (reference sequence). The germline V and J ends were trimmed by 0 bases and 6 bases, with 12 bases remaining between them. The DNA for the CDR3 is TGTGCCTGGAGTGTAACCGGGGGACCCAATGAGCAGTTCTTC. This gives the protein CAWSVTGGPNEQFF.

V and J are TRBV9 and TRBJ1-2; TRBD1 matches at 8 bases. In germline, CDR1 is SGDLS, CDR2 YYNGEE. This CDR3 has 15 amino acids. The J segment lost 1 base and the V segment lost 3 bases, leaving 5 bases of the junction unmatched. CDR3 region: CASSGRQGINYGYTF. In DNA form, the CDR3 reads TGTGCCAGCAGCGGTCGACAGGGGATTAACTATGGCTACACCTTC.

The rearrangement joins TRBV6-6 to TRBJ1-1, with TRBD1 as a possible D gene (5 bases). The CDR3 runs 14 residues. CDR1 and CDR2 (germline): MNHNY, SVGAGI (reference sequence). The ends were cut back, 1 base at V and 3 bases at J, with 9 bases in the middle. CDR3 DNA: TGTGCCAGCAGTTACTGGGGCAAGGACACTGAAGCTTTCTTT. Translated, it gives CASSYWGKDTEAFF.

The CDR3 coding sequence is TGTGCCAGCAGCCGAGGCTCCTACGAGCAGTACTTC. It codes for CASSRGSYEQYF. The chain couples TRBV5-8 to TRBJ2-7; no definite D call. The CDR3 is made up of 12 amino acids. Germline loops: CDR1 SGHTS, CDR2 YDEGEE. V lost 4 bases to trimming and J lost 0 bases, with 5 bases between them. Complete variable domain (other parts from reference TRBV5-8 and TRBJ2-7): EAGVTQSPTHLIKTRGQQATLRCSPISGHTSVYWYQQALGLGLQFLLWYDEGEERNRGNFPPRFSGRQFPNYSSELNVNALELEDSALYLCASSRGSYEQYFGPGTRLTVT.

The J gene is TRBJ1-3, the V gene TRBV7-8, with no clear D. This CDR3 region has 14 residues. The germline CDR1 and CDR2 sequences are SGHVS and FQNEAQ. With 2 bases removed from V and 4 bases from J, the gap between germline ends came to 9 bases. DNA of the CDR3: TGTGCCAGCAGCTTATCGGGTGGCGGAAACACCATATATTTT. Translation: CASSLSGGGNTIYF. The full variable domain, with the rest looked up from reference TRBV7-8 and TRBJ1-3, is GAGVSQSPRYKVAKRGQDVALRCDPISGHVSLFWYQQALGQGPEFLTYFQNEAQLDKSGLPSDRFFAERPEGSVSTLKIQRTQQEDSAVYLCASSLSGGGNTIYFGEGSWLTVV.

In DNA, the CDR3 is TGTGCCAGTTCCGGCGGTGCAACTAATGAAAAACTGTTTTTT. Its translation: CASSGGATNEKLFF. The V and J genes are TRBV19 and TRBJ1-4; D not certain. This CDR3 has 14 amino acids. The V and J ends lost 8 bases and 0 bases respectively, with 10 bases between them. Looked up from germline, CDR1 is LNHDA and CDR2 is SQIVND (reference sequence). The entire variable domain, with the rest obtained from reference TRBV19 and TRBJ1-4, is as follows: DGGITQSPKYLFRKEGQNVTLSCEQNLNHDAMYWYRQDPGQGLRLIYYSQIVNDFQKGDIAEGYSVSREKKESFPLTVTSAQKNPTAFYLCASSGGATNEKLFFGSGTQLSVL.

The chain has TRBV5-4 and TRBJ2-1, with 8 bases that match TRBD2. With 4 bases clipped from V and 0 bases from J, the junction kept 3 bases outside the gene matches. Germline CDR1 is SGHNT and CDR2 is YYREEE (reference sequence). CDR3 length equals 15 residues. CDR3 coding DNA: TGTGCCAGCAGCCATAGCGGGATCTCCTACAATGAGCAGTTCTTC. It encodes CASSHSGISYNEQFF.